This entry is about one TCR beta chain. Antigen specificity is unknown. The CDR3 sequence is 12 residues long. Trimming stripped 3 bases from V and 1 base from J, with 3 bases between. Per germline, CDR1 MDHEN and CDR2 SYDVKM. This entry comes from a study of T cell responses to AZD1222 COVID-19 vaccine. Study results and caveats: The donor cohort was predominantly white British with a female majority, and clonal diversity may have been underestimated. Reportedly, close to half of spike-specific TCRs are directed against unmutated variant regions.

The protocol was immunoSEQ multiplex PCR, while the TCRdb copy is restricted to in-frame clones and leaves out a portion. Among some 150,000 clones listed, about nine tenths were seen once. The chain recombines TRBV28 with TRBJ1-1; D gene ambiguous. This TCR was sampled from an adult in good health. The sample here was peripheral blood, taken on day 0 of AZD1222 vaccination. CDR3 sequence reads: CASSLGNTEAFF. CDR3 nucleotide sequence: TGTGCCAGCAGTTTGGGGAACACTGAAGCTTTCTTT.